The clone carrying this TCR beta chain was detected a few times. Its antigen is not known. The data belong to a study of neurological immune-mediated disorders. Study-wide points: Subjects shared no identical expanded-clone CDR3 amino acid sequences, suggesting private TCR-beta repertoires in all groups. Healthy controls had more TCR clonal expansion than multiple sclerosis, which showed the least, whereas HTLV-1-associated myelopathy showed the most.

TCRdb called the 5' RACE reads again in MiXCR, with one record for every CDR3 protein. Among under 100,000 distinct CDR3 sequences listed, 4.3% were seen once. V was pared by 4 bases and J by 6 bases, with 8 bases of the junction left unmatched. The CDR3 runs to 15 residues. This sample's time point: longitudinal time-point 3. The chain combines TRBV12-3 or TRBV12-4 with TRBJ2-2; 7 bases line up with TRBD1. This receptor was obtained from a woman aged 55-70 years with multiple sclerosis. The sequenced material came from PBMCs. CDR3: CASSSDRSTAGELFF. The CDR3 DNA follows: TGTGCCAGCAGTTCGGACAGGTCTACGGCCGGGGAGCTGTTTTTT.